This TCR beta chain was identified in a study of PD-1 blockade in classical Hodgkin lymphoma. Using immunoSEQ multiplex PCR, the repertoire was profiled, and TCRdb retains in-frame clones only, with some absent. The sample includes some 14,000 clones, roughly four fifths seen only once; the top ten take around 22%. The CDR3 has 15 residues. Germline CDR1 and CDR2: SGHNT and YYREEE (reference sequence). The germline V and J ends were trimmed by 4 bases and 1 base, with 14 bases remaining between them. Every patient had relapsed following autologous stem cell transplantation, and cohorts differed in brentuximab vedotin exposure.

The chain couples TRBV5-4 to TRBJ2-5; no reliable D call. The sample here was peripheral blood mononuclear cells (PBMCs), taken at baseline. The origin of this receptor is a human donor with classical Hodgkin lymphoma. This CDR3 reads CASSRDSSSQETQYF. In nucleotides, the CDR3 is TGTGCCAGCAGCCGAGACTCAAGTTCCCAAGAGACCCAGTACTTC.